Sequencing of this T cell receptor beta chain was carried out in a study of Graves' ophthalmopathy and Graves' hyperthyroidism (dated by TCRdb to 2017 to 2018). In the study overall: Hyperthyroidism was defined as stable when no progression to ophthalmopathy occurred within 18 months of follow-up. TCR beta repertoire signatures were used to distinguish Graves' ophthalmopathy from Graves' hyperthyroidism and to predict progression to ophthalmopathy. In total, some 130 blood samples were TCR-sequenced: around 42 ophthalmopathy, 80 or so hyperthyroidism and roughly 17 hyperthyroidism-to-ophthalmopathy patients. To explore V-J signatures that distinguish ophthalmopathy from hyperthyroidism, a discovery set of 100 patients was enrolled, made up of around 40 with ophthalmopathy and around 60 with stable hyperthyroidism. An independent validation cohort comprised around 20 hyperthyroidism patients and 17 patients who later progressed from hyperthyroidism to ophthalmopathy. In six or seven hyperthyroidism patients, the T-cell repertoires found in thyroid tissue were compared with those found in blood. Following sample collection, hyperthyroidism patients were given methimazole at a starting dose of 30 mg daily, and ophthalmopathy patients were given high-dose intravenous methylprednisolone.

General conclusions and limits of the study: Among expanded thyroid clonotypes with frequency above 0.001, most also showed up in blood, which suggests that blood repertoires may reflect the thyroid immune response. In validation, the model predicted ophthalmopathy progression with 70.59% sensitivity and about 77% specificity; 12 predicted patients were CT-confirmed with GO in a median of about 7.1 months. In cross-validation, the 13-signature model distinguished ophthalmopathy from stable hyperthyroidism with approximately 88% sensitivity and approximately 81% specificity, and in the test set the corresponding values were around 80% and 75%. Sample size was not predetermined statistically, and investigators were not blinded to group allocation.

Patients with hyperthyroidism were aged 18 to 65 years, had been newly diagnosed, and had a disease duration of less than 2 months. Patients with other autoimmune diseases, uncontrolled infections, pregnancy or lactation were excluded from the study. Clinical symptoms, serum thyroxine, TRAb, thyroid ultrasound and orbital computed tomography formed the basis of the diagnosis. Total RNA was extracted with Trizol reagent and quality-checked on an Agilent 2100 Bioanalyzer. The germline V gene sets CDR1 to SGHVS and CDR2 to FNYEAQ. Relative to germline, V is 5 bases shorter and J is 2 bases shorter, with 9 bases between their ends. The CDR3 measures 13 amino acids from cysteine to phenylalanine. Of all the DNA, just the CDR3 is kept, 39 bases in frame from base 1. This clonotype was recorded many times. The target of this receptor is not known. Base qualities are missing; no much larger clone stands one base away.

For repertoire sequencing, TCR beta CDR3 regions were amplified from RNA transcripts. A first-round RT-PCR used HTBI primers with the Qiagen OneStep RT-PCR kit, followed by a second-round multiplex PCR, size selection and purification. Libraries were sequenced on an Illumina HiSeq2000 using paired-end 100 bp reads. Under the source paper's analysis protocol: Reads were processed with SOAPnuke, discarding reads with adapters, uncalled bases, mean Phred below 15, or no exact constant-primer or identifier match. High-quality paired reads were merged with COPE v1.2.5. Each unique nucleotide sequence was defined as a clonotype, and clonotypes were aligned to IMGT TRB V, D and J references with MiTCR v1.1. Only V-J combinations with frequency above 0.0001 were analysed, covering 99% to 99.2% of repertoires. A TCR clonal expansion and chaos score per V-J combination was defined as the ratio of F50 clonal expansion to chaos observed in the TCRdist matrix. Welch's t-statistics and random forest were used to reduce the features to some 13 V-J combinations, which were then used as input to a naive Bayes classifier. The Morisita-Horn index was used to measure how similar the thyroid and blood repertoires were. TCRdb trimmed the raw reads at Q25, called clones with MiXCR and kept productive beta chains. Rows are unified per CDR3 protein, each entry keeping the most common DNA and genes. Clone size and V and J calls follow TCRdb, not the original study. For this sample the table gives around 1.1 million distinct CDR3 sequences, of which 35% to 40% were detected only once. The ten largest clones represent 11% of the sample.

Sample: peripheral blood or thyroid tissue (not recorded which). The source of this sequence is an adult man with Graves' hyperthyroidism. This sequence uses TRBV7-6 and TRBJ2-5, with the D segment possibly TRBD1 or TRBD2, each aligning over 5 bases. The CDR3 is CASSPGTQETQYF. The nucleotide sequence reads as follows: TGTGCCAGCAGCCCCGGGACGCAAGAGACCCAGTACTTC.